Sequencing of this T cell receptor beta chain was carried out in a study of blood T cell repertoires in COVID-19. Overall study: The cDNA or gDNA used as material had been derived from T cells, B-cell-depleted T cells, or PBMCs.

The germline V gene has CDR1 SGHAT and CDR2 FQNNGV. The V end was cut by 1 base, the J end by 2 bases, with 11 bases between. The CDR3 is 15 amino acids. As handled by the study authors: Reference gene primer amplification gave estimated nucleated cell counts. Profiling relied on immunoSEQ multiplex PCR, and the TCRdb table lists in-frame clones only, not all of them. V, J and clone size were drawn from that table, and D and trimming were deduced from the DNA. The sample consists of hundreds of thousands of clones, roughly 84% of them appearing once. Participants were aged about 18 to 95 years, lived in 20 to 30 US areas, and enrolled virtually. What the recovered Cohort 3 donors had was two negative PCRs, clearance, or symptom resolution.

V and J are TRBV11-2 and TRBJ2-5; no clear D. The TCR originated in a young woman who had recovered from COVID-19. The specimen sequenced was PBMCs or T cells enriched from blood (not recorded which). The chain's CDR3 is CASSLGQNKQETQYF. The CDR3 nucleotides read TGTGCCAGCAGCTTAGGGCAGAATAAACAAGAGACCCAGTACTTC.